Described below is a single T cell receptor (beta chain) sequence and its context. The CDR3 extends over 15 amino acids. Germline V gives CDR1 SNHLY, CDR2 FYNNEI. The time point was: baseline, week 1 (first vaccination visit). The treatment: pre-vaccination baseline after standard-of-care therapy. This entry comes from a study of a mutant IDH1 vaccine in newly diagnosed glioma. Here immunoSEQ multiplex PCR was the method, and the copy in TCRdb shows in-frame clones only, minus some. The sample lists under 80,000 clones, 70% to 90% seen once, with 2.9% in the top ten. The chain combines TRBV2 with TRBJ1-5; a possible D gene is TRBD1 (6 bases). Sequences were derived from PBMCs, sampled from a glioma patient treated with radiotherapy, temozolomide or both. The TCR sequence derives from a young man with glioma. The CDR3 loop reads CVTSRTVHSNQPQHF. For the CDR3, the DNA is TGTGTCACCAGCAGGACAGTTCATAGCAATCAGCCCCAGCATTTT.